This section outlines one T cell receptor beta chain sequence together with its context. Its target is not known. The treatment: approximately nine-day PBMC culture with coronavirus spike peptide pools or control peptides (ViraFEST assay). Cultures of PBMCs, roughly 2.1 million per well, were set up with roughly 11 IU/ml IL-2 and around 9.7 ug/ml peptide pools. The entry originates in a study of vaccination and CD4 T cells after COVID-19. CDR3 length equals 13 residues. Unmatched junction bases numbered 3, after V lost 4 bases and J lost 5 bases. CDR1 is LNHDA and CDR2 is SQIVND in the germline V gene (reference sequence). Findings of the study overall: Analysis covered relatively few convalescent patients and lacked any early post-infection timepoints.

The Oncomine TCR Beta short-read assay sequenced DNA from cultured CD4+ T cells. Someone extracted genomic DNA from cultured CD4+ T cells. TCRdb re-analysed the PCR reads in MiXCR, keeping a single row per CDR3 protein. The top ten hold roughly a quarter of the sample, which has about 21,000 distinct CDR3 sequences, approximately 42% seen once. This sample comprised CD4+ T cells from blood, cultured in vitro, obtained before SARS-CoV-2 vaccination. This chain joins TRBV19 and TRBJ2-7, with 9 bases lining up with TRBD1. The source is a human donor who received a COVID-19 vaccine. The CDR3 region has the DNA TGTGCCAGTAGTAGGTGGACAGGGGACGAGCAGTACTTC. Translated: CASSRWTGDEQYF. The full variable domain, completed using reference TRBV19 and TRBJ2-7, is DGGITQSPKYLFRKEGQNVTLSCEQNLNHDAMYWYRQDPGQGLRLIYYSQIVNDFQKGDIAEGYSVSREKKESFPLTVTSAQKNPTAFYLCASSRWTGDEQYFGPGTRLTVT.